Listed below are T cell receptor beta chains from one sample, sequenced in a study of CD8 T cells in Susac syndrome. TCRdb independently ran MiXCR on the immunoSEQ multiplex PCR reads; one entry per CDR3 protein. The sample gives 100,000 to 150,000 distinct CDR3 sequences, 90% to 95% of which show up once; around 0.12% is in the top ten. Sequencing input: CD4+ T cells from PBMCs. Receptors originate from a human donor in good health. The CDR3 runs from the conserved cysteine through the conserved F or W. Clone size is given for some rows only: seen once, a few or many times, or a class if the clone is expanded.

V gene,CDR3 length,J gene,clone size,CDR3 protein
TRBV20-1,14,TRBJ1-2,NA,CSARSGTGPNGYTF
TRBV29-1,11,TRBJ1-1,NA,CSVGGDTEAFF
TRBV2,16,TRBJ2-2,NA,CASSPRAVRGTGELFF
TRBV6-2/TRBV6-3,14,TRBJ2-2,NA,CASSKTANTGELFF
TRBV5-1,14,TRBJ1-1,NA,CASSPAGPTGEAFF
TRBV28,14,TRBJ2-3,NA,CASSRQGARDTQYF
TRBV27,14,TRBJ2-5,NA,CASSPRQGQETQYF
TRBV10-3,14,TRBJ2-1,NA,CATIPSGSLNEQFF
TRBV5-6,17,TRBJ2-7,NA,CASSLAGRTPSLYEQYF
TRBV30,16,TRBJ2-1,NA,CAWSPKTSGRPDEQFF
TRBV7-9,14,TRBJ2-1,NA,CASSFLDQYNEQFF
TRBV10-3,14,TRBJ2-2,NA,CAISEPPNTGELFF
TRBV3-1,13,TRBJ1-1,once,CASRHRGGTEAFF
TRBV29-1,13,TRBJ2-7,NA,CSARTSGGYEQYF
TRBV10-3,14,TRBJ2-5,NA,CAISGLAGQETQYF
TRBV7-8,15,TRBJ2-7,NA,CASRPIGTSGYEQYF
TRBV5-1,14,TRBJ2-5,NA,CASSLVGFSETQYF
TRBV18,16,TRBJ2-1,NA,CASSPTTTFTYNEQFF
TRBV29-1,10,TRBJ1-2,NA,CSVDSYGYTF
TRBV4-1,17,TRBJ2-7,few,CASSQDTGSGTVYEQYF
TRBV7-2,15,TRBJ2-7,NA,CASSLDPGLGYEQYF
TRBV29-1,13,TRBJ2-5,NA,CSVPRSGGETQYF
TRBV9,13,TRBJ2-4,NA,CASSAQGERIQYF
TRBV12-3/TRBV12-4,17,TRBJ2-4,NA,CASSPTSGVWAKNIQYF
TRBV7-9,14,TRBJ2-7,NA,CASSASGGLYEQYF
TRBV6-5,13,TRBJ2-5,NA,CASSYWEGETQYF
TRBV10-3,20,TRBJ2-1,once,CAISEPLGKAGGPRKGEQFF
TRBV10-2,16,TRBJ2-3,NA,CASSTRGSGSSDTQYF
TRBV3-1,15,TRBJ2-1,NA,CASSSRGREYDEQFF
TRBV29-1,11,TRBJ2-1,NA,CSVGGANEQFF
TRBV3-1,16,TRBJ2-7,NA,CASSPPTAFAKYEQYF
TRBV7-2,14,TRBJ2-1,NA,CASSVQGKGNEQFF
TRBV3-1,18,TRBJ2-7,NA,CASSPSLVWAGSSYEQYF
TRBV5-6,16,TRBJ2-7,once,CASSPLRPGATYEQYF
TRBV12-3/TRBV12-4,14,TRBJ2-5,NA,CASSPPARGETQYF
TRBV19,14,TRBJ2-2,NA,CASSRTGGNGELFF
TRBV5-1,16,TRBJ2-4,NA,CASSAVGAVAKNIQYF
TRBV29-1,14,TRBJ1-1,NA,CSVLRQGSYTEAFF
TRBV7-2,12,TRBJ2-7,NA,CASKLRDGEQYF
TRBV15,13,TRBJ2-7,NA,CATSRDQVYEQYF
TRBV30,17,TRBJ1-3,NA,CAWTSIRTGGVGNTIYF
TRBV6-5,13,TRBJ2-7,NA,CASSYTSGSEQYF
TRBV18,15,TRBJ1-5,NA,CASSPTKGVGQPQHF
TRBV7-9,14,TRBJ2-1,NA,CASSLSGSWNEQFF
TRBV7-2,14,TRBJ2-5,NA,CASSLGGNLETQYF
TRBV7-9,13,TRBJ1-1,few,CASSLGTNTEAFF